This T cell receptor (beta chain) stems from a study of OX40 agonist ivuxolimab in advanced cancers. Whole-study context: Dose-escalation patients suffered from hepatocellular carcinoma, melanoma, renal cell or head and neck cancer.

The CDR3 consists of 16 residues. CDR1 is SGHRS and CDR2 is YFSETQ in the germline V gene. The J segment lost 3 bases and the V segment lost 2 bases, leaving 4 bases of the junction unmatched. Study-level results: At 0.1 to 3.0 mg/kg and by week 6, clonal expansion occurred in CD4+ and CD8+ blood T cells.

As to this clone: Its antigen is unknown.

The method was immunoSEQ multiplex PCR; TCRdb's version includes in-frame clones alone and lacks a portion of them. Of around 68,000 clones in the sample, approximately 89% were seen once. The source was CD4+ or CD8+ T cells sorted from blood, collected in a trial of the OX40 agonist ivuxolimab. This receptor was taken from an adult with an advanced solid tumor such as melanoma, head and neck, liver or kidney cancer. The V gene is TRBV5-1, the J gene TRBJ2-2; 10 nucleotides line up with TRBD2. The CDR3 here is CASSLGLADYTGELFF. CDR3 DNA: TGCGCCAGCAGCTTAGGACTAGCGGATTACACCGGGGAGCTGTTTTTT. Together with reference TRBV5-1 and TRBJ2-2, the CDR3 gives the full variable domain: KAGVTQTPRYLIKTRGQQVTLSCSPISGHRSVSWYQQTPGQGLQFLFEYFSETQRNKGNFPGRFSGRQFSNSRSEMNVSTLELGDSALYLCASSLGLADYTGELFFGEGSRLTVL.